The clone carrying this TCR beta chain was counted a few times. The antigen is unknown. These data are taken from a study of cytomegalovirus exposure and HLA in healthy donors. Points from the study as a whole: Certain indistinguishable V segments, among them TRBV6-2 and TRBV6-3, were excluded. The number of N-insertions in an Asian-associated ancestry cluster was reportedly below the 666-donor mean in a later analysis. Some public TCRs appeared in many individuals, while most sequences were rare. Highest at DRB1 and lowest at HLA-C, TCR association rates differed among HLA loci in a later analysis.

Looked up from germline, CDR1 is GTSNPN and CDR2 is SVGIG (reference sequence). The CDR3 runs 13 residues. V was pared by 2 bases and J by 8 bases, with 7 bases of the junction left unmatched. A multiplex PCR was run with 60 Vbeta primers and 13 Jbeta primers. The method was immunoSEQ multiplex PCR; TCRdb's version includes in-frame clones alone and lacks a portion of them. Of roughly 100,000 clones detected, about 80% appear once; the ten largest clones hold roughly 1.9%. This clonotype was sampled from a man aged 25-45 years in good health and CMV-seronegative. This chain links TRBV30 with TRBJ1-1, with 8 bases that match TRBD1. Sequenced sample: PBMCs. The CDR3 protein is CAWSSSRQGEAFF. Here the CDR3 DNA reads TGTGCCTGGAGTAGTTCCCGACAGGGGGAAGCTTTCTTT.